A selection of T cell receptor beta chains follows, all from one sample in a study of identical twins. TCRdb re-analysed the 5' RACE reads in MiXCR, keeping a single row per CDR3 protein. This table has 400,000 to 600,000 distinct CDR3 sequences, about a fifth appearing once. The sample also formed part of further work on yellow fever vaccine responses in identical twins.

Material: CD4+ T cells sorted from blood. All receptors derive from a woman younger than 35 in good health. Both conserved end residues are part of each CDR3. Fields, in order: D gene, J gene, V gene, clone size, CDR3 DNA, CDR3 protein. D genes are given only for firm matches. Expanded clones get a size class; other rows say once, few or many, or leave the size out.

TRBD2 | TRBJ2-1 | TRBV24-1 | NA | TGTGCCACGAGCACTACTAGCGGGGGTTACAATGAGCAGTTCTTC | CATSTTSGGYNEQFF
TRBD2 | TRBJ2-5 | TRBV20-1 | NA | TGCAGTGCTAGCGGGGCTAGCGGGTATCAAGAGACCCAGTACTTC | CSASGASGYQETQYF
TRBD2 | TRBJ2-1 | TRBV6-2/TRBV6-3 | NA | TGTGCCAGCGTCTCCGGGACTAGCGGGAGGAGAAAATACAATGAGCAGTTCTTC | CASVSGTSGRRKYNEQFF
TRBD1 | TRBJ2-1 | TRBV24-1 | NA | TGTGCCACCAGTGAGGGTAGACAGGGGGCTGCGAATGAGCAGTTCTTC | CATSEGRQGAANEQFF
TRBD1 | TRBJ2-7 | TRBV12-3/TRBV12-4 | few | TGTGCCAGCAGCCCCCGGACAGGGGTTTACGAGCAGTACTTC | CASSPRTGVYEQYF
NA | TRBJ2-1 | TRBV14 | few | TGTGCCAGCAGCCAAGCAGGGTTATGGTTTAACAATGAGCAGTTCTTC | CASSQAGLWFNNEQFF
TRBD2 | TRBJ2-7 | TRBV6-2/TRBV6-3 | few | TGTGCCAGCAGTGAGACTAGCGGCTCCTACGAGCAGTACTTC | CASSETSGSYEQYF
TRBD1 | TRBJ2-1 | TRBV20-1 | few | TGCAGTGGACAGGGCCTCTCCTACAATGAGCAGTTCTTC | CSGQGLSYNEQFF
TRBD1 | TRBJ2-6 | TRBV12-3/TRBV12-4 | NA | TGTGCCAGCAGTCAAACAGGGGGGAGCTCTGGGGCCAACGTCCTGACTTTC | CASSQTGGSSGANVLTF
NA | TRBJ1-1 | TRBV2 | NA | TGTGCCAGCAGTTACGACCAACAGTTCTTAGGCACTGAAGCTTTCTTT | CASSYDQQFLGTEAFF
TRBD1 | TRBJ2-2 | TRBV29-1 | few | TGCAGCGCCGACAGGGGCCGTAACACCGGGGAGCTGTTTTTT | CSADRGRNTGELFF
NA | TRBJ2-1 | TRBV24-1 | few | TGTGCCACCAGTGATCCTGGCCGACACTCCTACAATGAGCAGTTCTTC | CATSDPGRHSYNEQFF
NA | TRBJ1-1 | TRBV5-1 | few | TGCGCCAGCAGCCCGGGACGGCCGAACACTGAAGCTTTCTTT | CASSPGRPNTEAFF
TRBD2 | TRBJ2-3 | TRBV20-1 | NA | TGCAGTGGAGCGGGGGCTAGTACAGATACGCAGTATTTT | CSGAGASTDTQYF
NA | TRBJ1-5 | TRBV27 | NA | TGTGCCAGCAGACCAATCCTATCTGAGGGCAATCAGCCCCAGCATTTT | CASRPILSEGNQPQHF
NA | TRBJ1-1 | TRBV3-1 | few | TGTGCCAGCAGCCAAGTGAGGACAACTGAAGCTTTCTTT | CASSQVRTTEAFF
NA | TRBJ2-2 | TRBV20-1 | NA | TGCAGTGCTAGAGACTCGGGACTGGCTAACACCGGGGAGCTGTTTTTT | CSARDSGLANTGELFF
NA | TRBJ2-7 | TRBV29-1 | few | TGCAGCGTTGGGGGCCAGGAGGCCTACGAGCAGTACTTC | CSVGGQEAYEQYF
NA | TRBJ2-7 | TRBV20-1 | NA | TGCAGTGCTAAAATGAGTCCCTGGGGCTACGAGCAGTACTTC | CSAKMSPWGYEQYF
TRBD2 | TRBJ2-1 | TRBV28 | NA | TGTGCCAGCAGTTTATTCCCAGCGGGGGGCCCCTACAATGAGCAGTTCTTC | CASSLFPAGGPYNEQFF
NA | TRBJ1-2 | TRBV24-1 | few | TGTGCCACCAGTGATGACACAAGGGGCACGGCCTACACCTTC | CATSDDTRGTAYTF
TRBD1 | TRBJ2-5 | TRBV2 | NA | TGTGCCAGCAGCCAGGGGGAAAGAGAGACCCAGTACTTC | CASSQGERETQYF
NA | TRBJ1-1 | TRBV6-1 | NA | TGTGCCACCCATCTCCGGGGTAAAGTTGACACTGAAGCTTTCTTT | CATHLRGKVDTEAFF
NA | TRBJ1-1 | TRBV6-5 | NA | TGTGCCAGCAGTTTAGACAGATCGAACACTGAAGCTTTCTTT | CASSLDRSNTEAFF
TRBD1 | TRBJ2-2 | TRBV27 | NA | TGTGCCAGCAGTAATCCCGGGACAGGCACCGGGGAGCTGTTTTTT | CASSNPGTGTGELFF
TRBD2 | TRBJ2-1 | TRBV10-3 | few | TGTGCCATCAGAACGGGACTAGCGGACAATGAGCAGTTCTTC | CAIRTGLADNEQFF
NA | TRBJ2-1 | TRBV5-1 | NA | TGCGCCAGCAGCTCCCCGAGTGGCCCCAATGAGCAGTTCTTC | CASSSPSGPNEQFF